Below, 8 T cell receptor beta chains from the same sample are listed, as sequenced in a study of B cell selection in AIRE deficiency. TCRdb keeps only in-frame clones here, not all; method: immunoSEQ multiplex PCR. The table has roughly 25,000 clones, roughly 95% seen once; the top ten hold 0.22%. Conventional CD4 T cells were sorted as CD4+CD127+ cells. Sequenced sample: CD4+CD127+ conventional T cells sorted from PBMCs. These receptors were collected from a human donor in good health.

Worth noting for this clone: Its ends do not fully match the called genes, so a read error is possible. The chain couples TRBV2 to TRBJ1-2, with D unclear. This CDR3 is built from 14 residues. Germline loops: CDR1 SNHLY, CDR2 FYNNEI. CDR3: CASIEVGANYGYTF. CDR3 DNA sequence: TGTGCCAGCATTGAAGTAGGTGCTAACTATGGCTACACCTTC.

V is TRBV7-2 and J is TRBJ2-3; 7 bases agree with TRBD1. There are 14 residues in the CDR3. The trim removed 6 bases at V and 1 base at J, leaving 4 bases unmatched. Germline CDR1 reads SGHTA; CDR2 reads FQGNSA. The CDR3 nucleotides read TGTGCCAGCAGACCGGACAGGCGCACAGATACGCAGTATTTT. This translates into CASRPDRRTDTQYF. Complete variable domain (other parts from reference TRBV7-2 and TRBJ2-3): GAGVSQSPSNKVTEKGKDVELRCDPISGHTALYWYRQSLGQGLEFLIYFQGNSAPDKSGLPSDRFSAERTGGSVSTLTIQRTQQEDSAVYLCASRPDRRTDTQYFGPGTRLTVL.

The chain is built from TRBV19 and TRBJ2-7; 10 bases match TRBD1. The V segment lost 6 bases and the J segment 3 bases; nucleotides outside the gene matches: 8. CDR3 size: 15 residues. Germline V gene data show CDR1 as LNHDA and CDR2 as SQIVND (reference sequence). The DNA of the CDR3 is TGTGCCAGTAGCTCCCCCGGGACAGGGGACTACGAGCAGTACTTC. Translated, it gives CASSSPGTGDYEQYF.

V gene TRBV18 combines with J gene TRBJ1-2, with D maybe TRBD1 (5 bases). Germline V gene sequence: CDR1 KGHSH, CDR2 LQKENI. V shed 1 base and J shed 8 bases, with 17 bases lying between them. CDR3 length: 15 amino acids. For the CDR3, the DNA is TGTGCCAGCTCACCACAACAGGATCTCACGGAAGGCTACACCTTC. It codes for CASSPQQDLTEGYTF. Using reference TRBV18 and TRBJ1-2 for the parts outside the CDR3, the full variable domain is NAGVMQNPRHLVRRRGQEARLRCSPMKGHSHVYWYRQLPEEGLKFMVYLQKENIIDESGMPKERFSAEFPKEGPSILRIQQVVRGDSAAYFCASSPQQDLTEGYTFGSGTRLTVV.

This chain connects TRBV5-4 to TRBJ2-7, with 7 bases that match TRBD1. This CDR3 spans 15 amino acids. Trimming cost V 4 bases and J 2 bases; bases outside gene matches: 9. Looked up from germline, CDR1 is SGHNT and CDR2 is YYREEE (reference sequence). The chain's CDR3 is CASSPHAGQAYEQYF. CDR3 nucleotides: TGTGCCAGCAGCCCACACGCCGGACAGGCCTACGAGCAGTACTTC.

This chain connects TRBV5-5 to TRBJ2-7; the D gene could be TRBD1 or TRBD2 (5 bases each). V was shortened by 5 bases and J by 5 bases, with 14 bases between the two germline ends. This CDR3 region has 13 residues. Looked up from germline, CDR1 is SGHKS and CDR2 is YYEKEE (reference sequence). As DNA, the CDR3 is TGTGCCAGCAGTCCAGGGCGGCGGGACGAGCAGTACTTC. Its translation: CASSPGRRDEQYF.

The chain has TRBV30 and TRBJ2-6; D might be TRBD1 or TRBD2, each matching 5 bases. Germline CDR1 reads GTSNPN; CDR2 reads SVGIG (reference sequence). Trimming shortened V by 2 bases and J by 2 bases, and 10 bases separated the two germline ends. The CDR3 is 15 residues long. CDR3 amino acids: CAWSYGGAGANVLTF. CDR3 nucleotide sequence: TGTGCCTGGAGTTATGGGGGTGCTGGGGCCAACGTCCTGACTTTC.

This clone is a singleton in its sample. The chain couples TRBV28 to TRBJ1-3; 9 nucleotides line up with TRBD1. The CDR3 loop spans 13 amino acids. Germline CDR1 reads MDHEN; CDR2 reads SYDVKM. J lost 8 bases, V lost 6 bases, and 5 bases had no gene match. The CDR3 loop reads CASRRGQGHTIYF. The CDR3 DNA is TGTGCCAGCAGGAGGGGACAGGGACACACCATATATTTT.